A selection of T cell receptor beta chains follows, all from one sample in a study of blood T cells in healthy people across ages. TCRdb ran MiXCR on the 5' RACE reads and lists one entry per CDR3 protein. The table lists hundreds of thousands of distinct CDR3 sequences, roughly a quarter of them singletons. These records were also assigned to another study, of T cells of mothers and their children.

Specimen: blood. These receptors were collected from a boy under 10 years old in good health. Each CDR3 is given with its conserved first and last residue.

V	J	CDR3
TRBV2	TRBJ2-1	CASSEAGGNYNEQFF
TRBV9	TRBJ1-5	CASSVAWGGESSNQPQHF
TRBV5-5	TRBJ2-2	CASSLGGTTGELFF
TRBV5-1	TRBJ1-2	CASSYSDRSYGYTF
TRBV5-1	TRBJ2-2	CASSLGTGTNTGELFF
TRBV20-1	TRBJ2-7	CSATLAGGNPYEQYF
TRBV7-2	TRBJ1-2	CASSLAYTAGDRDGYTF
TRBV11-2	TRBJ2-3	CASSVEGALGTDMQYF
TRBV7-6	TRBJ2-1	CASTLAGGPGDEQFF
TRBV20-1	TRBJ1-2	CSATGQQWGYTF
TRBV7-2	TRBJ2-2	CVSSWTSGRPGELFF
TRBV5-1	TRBJ1-1	CASSPLTGVNTEAFF
TRBV7-9	TRBJ2-2	CASSSRDRLNTGELFF
TRBV2	TRBJ2-1	CASIQDRGAYNEQFF
TRBV20-1	TRBJ2-2	CSANSAPGNTGELFF
TRBV10-2	TRBJ1-2	CASSAGNGYTF
TRBV5-5	TRBJ2-1	CASSLGLDNEQFF
TRBV30	TRBJ1-1	CAWSRTGGFTEAFF
TRBV25-1	TRBJ2-2	CASSDLPAGGPRFF
TRBV30	TRBJ1-6	CAWSVYRGNSPLHF
TRBV20-1	TRBJ2-2	CSALEGSLTGELFF
TRBV29-1	TRBJ2-5	CSVAGGRGGETQYF
TRBV4-2	TRBJ2-3	CASSQATDTQYF
TRBV29-1	TRBJ1-2	CSVVALDRRGGYTF
TRBV29-1	TRBJ2-2	CSVGERSGELFF
TRBV5-5	TRBJ2-2	CASSLAGVSGELFF
TRBV10-3	TRBJ2-5	CAISGGDYKETQYF
TRBV6-1	TRBJ2-5	CASSRTHPGQGSLETQYF
TRBV3-1	TRBJ2-5	CASSQMVGETQYF
TRBV28	TRBJ2-6	CASSLIGTVSGANVLTF
TRBV21-1	NA	CASSKTPVPGLAFEGGQFF
TRBV20-1	NA	CSARESRVGGGNEQFF
TRBV29-1	TRBJ2-7	CSVRASPSYEQYF
TRBV19	TRBJ1-5	CASSIGEQPQHF
TRBV29-1	TRBJ2-7	CSAMTERRYYEQYF
TRBV12-3/TRBV12-4	TRBJ2-7	CASSLSGGASYEQYF
TRBV6-2/TRBV6-3	TRBJ2-7	CASSQYTYEQYF
TRBV20-1	TRBJ1-5	CSASGGSNQPQHF
TRBV4-3	TRBJ2-2	CASSQDPPSGSRIGELFF
TRBV5-1	TRBJ1-1	CASSWTGQENAEAFF
TRBV7-2	TRBJ2-3	CASSSLIDRETDTQYF
TRBV5-1	TRBJ2-3	CASTSGGAENTQYF
TRBV20-1	TRBJ2-7	CSARDRGLAGSLGEQYF